A single T cell receptor (beta chain) is shown here with its context. The antigen is unknown. Mismatch with germline at one junction end may stem from a read error. One entry per CDR3 protein results from TCRdb running MiXCR on the 5' RACE reads. This table has 1.5 million to 2 million distinct CDR3 sequences, 25% to 35% appearing once. These data come from a study of identical twins. Notes on the study in general: Cross-sectional statistics underpinned the conclusions; the same donors were not followed.

Per the germline V gene, CDR1 is DFQATT and CDR2 is SNEGSKA (reference sequence). The CDR3 has 11 residues. Sequenced material: cord blood. The sequence was collected from a newborn girl in good health. This chain uses TRBV20-1 with TRBJ2-4; D remains unclear. CDR3 in amino acids: CSARKENEQYF. In nucleotides, the CDR3 is TGTAGTGCTAGGAAGGAGAATGAGCAGTACTTC.